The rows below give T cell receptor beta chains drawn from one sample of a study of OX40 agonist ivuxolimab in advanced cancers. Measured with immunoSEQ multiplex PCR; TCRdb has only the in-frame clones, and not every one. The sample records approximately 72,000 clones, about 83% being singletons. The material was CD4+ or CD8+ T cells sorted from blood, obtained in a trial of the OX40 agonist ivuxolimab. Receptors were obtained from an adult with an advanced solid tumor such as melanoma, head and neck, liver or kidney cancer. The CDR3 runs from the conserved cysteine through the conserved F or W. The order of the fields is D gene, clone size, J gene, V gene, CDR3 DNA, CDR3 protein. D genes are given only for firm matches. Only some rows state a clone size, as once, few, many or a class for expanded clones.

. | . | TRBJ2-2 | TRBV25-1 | TGTGCCAGCAGGGGGCGCCCCGGGGAGCTGTTTTTT | CASRGRPGELFF
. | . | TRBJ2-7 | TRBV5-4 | TGTGCCAGCAGCTGGCAGACCTACGAGCAGTACTTC | CASSWQTYEQYF
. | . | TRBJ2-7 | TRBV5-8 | TGTGCCAGCAGCCCCCTTGGGGCTTCCTACGAGCAGTACTTC | CASSPLGASYEQYF
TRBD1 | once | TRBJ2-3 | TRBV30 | TGTGCCTGGAGGGACAGGGGTACAGATACGCAGTATTTT | CAWRDRGTDTQYF
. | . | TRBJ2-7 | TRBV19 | TGTGCCAGTAGTCCCTCAGACACTTACGAGCAGTACTTC | CASSPSDTYEQYF
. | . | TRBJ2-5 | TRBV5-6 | TGTGCCAGCAGCTCATTTACTAGTGGGGAGACCCAGTACTTC | CASSSFTSGETQYF
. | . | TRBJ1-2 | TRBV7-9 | TGTGCCAGCAGCTTAAGCGACTATGGCTACACCTTC | CASSLSDYGYTF
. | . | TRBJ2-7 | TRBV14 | TGTGCCAGCAGCCGTTCGTCGGACCACTCGGGCGAGCAGTACTTC | CASSRSSDHSGEQYF
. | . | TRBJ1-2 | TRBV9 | TGTGCCAGCAGCGTGGAGGGGAGGGATGGCTACACCTTC | CASSVEGRDGYTF
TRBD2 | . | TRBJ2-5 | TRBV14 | TGTGCCAGCAGCTTCAGAGTTGGTAGCGGGACAAAAGAACAAGAGACCCAGTACTTC | CASSFRVGSGTKEQETQYF
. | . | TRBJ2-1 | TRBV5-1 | TGCGCCAGCAGTATACCGACAGCCTACAATGAGCAGTTCTTC | CASSIPTAYNEQFF
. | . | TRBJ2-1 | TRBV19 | TGTGCCAGTAGTATGACACGCTATAATGAGCAGTTCTTC | CASSMTRYNEQFF
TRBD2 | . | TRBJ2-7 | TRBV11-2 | TGTGCCAGCAGCCCACTGAGGGCGCGGGAGGGCCCGGACGAGCAGTACTTC | CASSPLRAREGPDEQYF
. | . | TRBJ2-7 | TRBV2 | TGTGCCAGCAAAGTTGTCAGTTCCTACGAGCAGTACTTC | CASKVVSSYEQYF
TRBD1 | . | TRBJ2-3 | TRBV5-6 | TGTGCCAGCAGCTTGGGGACAGGGGATACGCAGTATTTT | CASSLGTGDTQYF
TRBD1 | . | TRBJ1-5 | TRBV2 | TGTGCCAGCGACCCTGACAGGGGGAATCAGCCCCAGCATTTT | CASDPDRGNQPQHF
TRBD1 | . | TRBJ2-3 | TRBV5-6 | TGTGCCAGCAGCTTGGGACAGGGTAACCCAGATACGCAGTATTTT | CASSLGQGNPDTQYF
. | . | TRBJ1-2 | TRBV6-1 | TGTGCCAGTGGGGACCAAGCTAACTATGGCTACACCTTC | CASGDQANYGYTF
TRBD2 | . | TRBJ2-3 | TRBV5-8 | TGTGCCAGCAGCCCCCGCGGGACTAGCGTCACAGATACGCAGTATTTT | CASSPRGTSVTDTQYF
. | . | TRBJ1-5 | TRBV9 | TGTGCCAGCAGCGTATCCCCCCAAAGCAATCAGCCCCAGCATTTT | CASSVSPQSNQPQHF
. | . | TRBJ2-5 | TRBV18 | TGTGCCAGCCTCCGGGCCCACCAAGAGACCCAGTACTTC | CASLRAHQETQYF
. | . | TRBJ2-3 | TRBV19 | TGTGCCAGTAGTCCCTCCGCAAGCACAGATACGCAGTATTTT | CASSPSASTDTQYF
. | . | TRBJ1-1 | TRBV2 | TGTGCCAGCAGGGTCTCAGCAGCTTTCTTT | CASRVSAAFF
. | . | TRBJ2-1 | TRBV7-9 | TGTGCCAGCGGAGTACAAAGCTCCTACAATGAGCAGTTCTTC | CASGVQSSYNEQFF
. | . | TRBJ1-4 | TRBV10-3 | TGTGCCACCGGATCTAATGAAAAACTGTTTTTT | CATGSNEKLFF
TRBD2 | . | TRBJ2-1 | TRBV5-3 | TGTGCCAGCAGTAGGGGACTAGGGGATGAGCAGTTCTTC | CASSRGLGDEQFF
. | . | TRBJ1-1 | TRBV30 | TGTGCCTGGAAAATAATTCTAAGACGGGCACGGACTGAAGCTTTCTTT | CAWKIILRRARTEAFF
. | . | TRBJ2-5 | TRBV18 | TGTGCCAGCTCACCGACGTACCAAGAGACCCAGTACTTC | CASSPTYQETQYF
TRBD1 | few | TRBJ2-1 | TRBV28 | TGTGCCAGCCACGTTGGGACAGGTGTCGCGGAGCAGTTCTTC | CASHVGTGVAEQFF
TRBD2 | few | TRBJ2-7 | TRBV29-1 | TGCAGCGGATTGACTAGCGGGAGTAGCGAGCAGTACTTC | CSGLTSGSSEQYF
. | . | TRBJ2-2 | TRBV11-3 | TGTGCCAGCAGCTTATCATGGGAAAACACCGGGGAGCTGTTTTTT | CASSLSWENTGELFF
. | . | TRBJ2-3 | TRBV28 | TGTGCCTCCGGAGGGTATACGCAGTATTTT | CASGGYTQYF
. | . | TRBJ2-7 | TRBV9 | TGTGCCAGCAGCCCCCAGACTAGTTCCTACGAGCAGTACTTC | CASSPQTSSYEQYF
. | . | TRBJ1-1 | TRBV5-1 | TGCGCCAGCAGCACCTTGGGAGTGAACACTGAAGCTTTCTTT | CASSTLGVNTEAFF
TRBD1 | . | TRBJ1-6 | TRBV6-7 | TGTGCCAGCAGTTATCGATCCGCCAGGGGGCAACACTCCTATAATTCACCCCTCCACTTT | CASSYRSARGQHSYNSPLHF
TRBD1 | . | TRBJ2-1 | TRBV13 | TGTGCCAGCAGCCAAACCGCTGGGACAGCCTACAATGAGCAGTTCTTC | CASSQTAGTAYNEQFF
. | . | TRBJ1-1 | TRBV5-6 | TGTGCCAGCAGCACCCGGCATCTCAACACTGAAGCTTTCTTT | CASSTRHLNTEAFF
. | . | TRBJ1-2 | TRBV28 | TGTGCCAGCAGCCCCCCCCGGGATAACTATGGCTACACCTTC | CASSPPRDNYGYTF
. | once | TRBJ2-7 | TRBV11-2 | TGTGCCAGCAGCTTCGACAGGGAGGTTCCCTACGAGCAGTACTTC | CASSFDREVPYEQYF
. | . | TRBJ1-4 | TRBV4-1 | TGCGCCAGCAGCCAAGATAGCTCGGGGCGGATTTGGGAAAAACTGTTTTTT | CASSQDSSGRIWEKLFF
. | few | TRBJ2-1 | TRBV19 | TGTGCCAGTAGGCGGGGACAAGCATACAATGAGCAGTTCTTC | CASRRGQAYNEQFF
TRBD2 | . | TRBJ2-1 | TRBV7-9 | TGTGCCAGCAGCTTGACTAGCGGGGGAGAGCAGTTCTTC | CASSLTSGGEQFF
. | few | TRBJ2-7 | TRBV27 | TGTGCCAGCAGTTTGGGGTACGAGCAGTACTTC | CASSLGYEQYF
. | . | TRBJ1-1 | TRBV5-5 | TGTGCCAGCAGCTTGGGGTCGGGCAGTTTGAACACTGAAGCTTTCTTT | CASSLGSGSLNTEAFF
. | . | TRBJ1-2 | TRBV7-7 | TGTGCTAGCAGCCGCTGGATTGGATATGGCTACACCTTC | CASSRWIGYGYTF
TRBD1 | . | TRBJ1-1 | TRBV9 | TGTGCCAGCACTTTGGGGGGCACCAGGGGGGACACTGAAGCTTTCTTT | CASTLGGTRGDTEAFF
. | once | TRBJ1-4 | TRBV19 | TGTGCCAGTAGAGACAGGACCGTGGCTAATGAAAAACTGTTTTTT | CASRDRTVANEKLFF
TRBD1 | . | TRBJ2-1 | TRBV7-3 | TGTGCCAGCAGCTTACACCATCTGTTGGACCAGGGGGAGTACTACAATGAGCAGTTCTTC | CASSLHHLLDQGEYYNEQFF
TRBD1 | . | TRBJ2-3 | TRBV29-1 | TGCAGCTTACGGACAGGGGGCAAAGATACGCAGTATTTT | CSLRTGGKDTQYF
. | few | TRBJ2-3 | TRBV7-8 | TGTGCCACCACACGCATGATAGTCGGCACAGATACGCAGTATTTT | CATTRMIVGTDTQYF
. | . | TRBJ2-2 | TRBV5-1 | TGCGCCAGCAGCTTGGAGGTGGGAGATGCCACCGGGGAGCTGTTTTTT | CASSLEVGDATGELFF
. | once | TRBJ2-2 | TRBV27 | TGTGCCAGCAGGGGGGGGGCAGGGATCACCGGGGAGCTGTTTTTT | CASRGGAGITGELFF
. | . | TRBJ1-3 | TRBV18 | TGTGCCAGCTCACGTACAGGGTCCTCTGGAAACACCATATATTTT | CASSRTGSSGNTIYF
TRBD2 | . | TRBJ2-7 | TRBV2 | TGTGCCAGCAAACTAGCGGTTCACTCCTACGAGCAGTACTTC | CASKLAVHSYEQYF
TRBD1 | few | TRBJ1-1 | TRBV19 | TGTGCCAGTAGTGGAGGACAGGGGTCCAACACTGAAGCTTTCTTT | CASSGGQGSNTEAFF